This TCR beta chain was obtained from a study of T cells after yellow fever vaccination (dated by TCRdb to between 2018 and 2020). About the investigation overall: Libraries from fractions with low cell numbers were prepared with the SMART-Seq v4 Ultra Low Input RNA kit. Bulk TCR alpha and beta repertoires were sequenced longitudinally to track T-cell clones before and after primary and booster YFV17D yellow fever vaccination. Two healthy male donors, one aged 18 to 30 and one aged 30 to 40 years, made up the cohort. Blood was collected at multiple timepoints before and after primary and secondary immunization, and bulk PBMC replicates and cell subsets were isolated. Results the study describes overall, beyond this receptor: The secondary T-cell response was found to be weaker but faster than the primary response, with a peak reached on day 5 rather than on day 15. Computational filtering was required because FACS-sorted repertoires could contain abundant contaminating clonotypes from the bulk population. A small fraction of clonotypes appeared in both the CD4 and CD8 compartments, likely as a result of convergent recombination. After the booster, most clones that had expanded after primary vaccination were detected again (over 95% of CD4 and more than 80% of CD8), suggesting broad maintenance of memory. Because only a couple of donors were included in the study, the extent to which the findings can be generalized is limited.

TCR cDNA was synthesized by 5'RACE template switching, which introduced a universal primer site and unique molecular identifiers. cDNA synthesis was primed from both the TCR alpha and TCR beta constant segments. Library amplification involved two PCR steps, and the second step added sample barcodes and sequencing adapters. Sequencing of libraries was done on Illumina HiSeq 2500 (2x100 bp) or NovaSeq (2x150 bp). Regarding the original processing steps: Reads were demultiplexed and collapsed into UMI consensus sequences with MIGEC, and V(D)J alignment was performed with MiXCR. Using edgeR on replicate PBMC samples, clonotypes were called vaccine-responding if FDR was below 0.01 and the log2 fold change was above 5 up to day 15. Bulk clonotypes were assigned CD4 or CD8 identity according to which sequenced CD4 or CD8 repertoire held them at higher abundance. TCRdb reran the public reads through fastp at Q25 and MiXCR, keeping productive beta chains. Identical CDR3 proteins give one entry, which carries the most common genes and DNA. TCRdb, not the original authors, processed these V and J calls. This sample gives 500,000 to 650,000 distinct CDR3 sequences in total; over 9% of them show up just once. Clones ranked in the top ten supply under 15% of the sample.

The treatment or condition tag for this specimen amounts to: live attenuated yellow fever vaccine strain. Two biological replicates of bulk PBMCs were collected at each blood-draw timepoint. A standard Ficoll-Paque protocol was used to isolate PBMCs from peripheral blood. TriZol was used to extract RNA from bulk PBMCs, from CD4 and CD8 fractions, and from dextramer-positive and dextramer-negative fractions. Concerning this clonotype itself: This receptor's antigen is unknown. No qualities accompany the bases; no much larger clone lies one base away.

CDR1 SNHLY and CDR2 FYNNEI are derived from the germline V gene. Relative to germline, V is 7 bases shorter and J is 5 bases shorter, with 12 bases between their ends. From the cysteine through the phenylalanine, the CDR3 covers 12 amino acids. Only CDR3 DNA remains: 36 bases, in frame from the first base. Here the sequenced sample was PBMCs, taken on the day of the yellow fever booster vaccination. This sequence originates from a man aged 25 to 40 who received the YFV17D yellow fever vaccine. Recombination connected TRBV2 to TRBJ2-7, with a tentative D call of TRBD1 or TRBD2, each matching 5 bases. The CDR3 reads CASKRGQDEQYF. The sequenced DNA: TGTGCCAGCAAGAGGGGTCAGGACGAGCAGTACTTC.